This T cell receptor beta chain appears in the sequencing data of a study of response to subunit inactivated influenza vaccine (dated by TCRdb to 2016 to 2018). Broadly, across the study: Deep quantitative profiling of the T cell receptor repertoire was used in the study to follow responses to a trivalent subunit inactivated influenza vaccine. Points the paper makes about the study in general: The authors suggested that each seasonal influenza vaccination may recruit only a limited number of new T cells.

The receptor library was made with RT-PCR. Sequencing took place on an Illumina HiSeq 2500. TCRdb applied fastp at Q25 and MiXCR to the public reads, then kept only in-frame beta chains. A single entry per CDR3 protein holds the most common genes and DNA from its merged rows. The sample table records hundreds of thousands of distinct CDR3 sequences; approximately 14% of these occur just once. The ten biggest clones cover 7.5% to 8% of the sample. The CDR3 contains 12 residues, cysteine and phenylalanine counted. Left in the record is the CDR3 DNA by itself, 36 bases read in frame from the first base. V is clipped by 2 bases and J by 4 bases, and the sequence between their germline boundaries is 3 bases long. Via the germline V gene (reference sequence), CDR1 is LGHDT and CDR2 YNNKEL. This clonotype was counted ten times or more. Its recognized antigen is unknown. No much larger clonotype is one base removed from it; base qualities were not supplied.

The sequencing here drew on PBMCs from blood, taken around 15 days before vaccination. Rearrangement joined TRBV3-1 to TRBJ2-1; the D gene cannot be resolved reliably. The TCR was taken from a man in his forties or fifties who received an inactivated influenza vaccine. Donor details come from another sample of the same person, matched by shared clones. The CDR3 reads CASSQYYNEQFF. The DNA sequence is given as TGTGCCAGCAGCCAATATTACAATGAGCAGTTCTTC.